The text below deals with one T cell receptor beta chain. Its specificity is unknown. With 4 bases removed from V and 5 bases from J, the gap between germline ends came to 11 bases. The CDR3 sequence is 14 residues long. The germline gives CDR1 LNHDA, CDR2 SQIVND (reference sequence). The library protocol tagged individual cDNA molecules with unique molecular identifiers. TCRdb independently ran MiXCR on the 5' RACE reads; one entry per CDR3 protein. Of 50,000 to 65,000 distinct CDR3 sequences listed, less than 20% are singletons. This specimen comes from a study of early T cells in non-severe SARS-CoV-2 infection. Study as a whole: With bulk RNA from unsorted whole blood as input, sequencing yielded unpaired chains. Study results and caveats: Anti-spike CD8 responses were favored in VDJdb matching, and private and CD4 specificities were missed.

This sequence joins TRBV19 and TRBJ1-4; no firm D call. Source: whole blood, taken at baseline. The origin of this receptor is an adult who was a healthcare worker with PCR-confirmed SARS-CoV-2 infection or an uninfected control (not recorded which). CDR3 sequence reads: CASSTTWRNEKLFF. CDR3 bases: TGTGCCAGTAGTACCACATGGAGGAATGAAAAACTGTTTTTT. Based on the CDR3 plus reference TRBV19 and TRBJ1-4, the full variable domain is DGGITQSPKYLFRKEGQNVTLSCEQNLNHDAMYWYRQDPGQGLRLIYYSQIVNDFQKGDIAEGYSVSREKKESFPLTVTSAQKNPTAFYLCASSTTWRNEKLFFGSGTQLSVL.